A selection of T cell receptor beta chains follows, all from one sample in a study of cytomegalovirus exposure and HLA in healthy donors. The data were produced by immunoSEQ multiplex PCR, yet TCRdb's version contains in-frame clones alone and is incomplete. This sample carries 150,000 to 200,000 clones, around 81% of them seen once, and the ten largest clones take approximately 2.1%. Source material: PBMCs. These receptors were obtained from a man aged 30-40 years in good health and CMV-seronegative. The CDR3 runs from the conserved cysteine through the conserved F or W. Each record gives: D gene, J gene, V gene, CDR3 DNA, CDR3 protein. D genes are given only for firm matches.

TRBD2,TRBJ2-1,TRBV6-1,TGTGCCAGCAGTATTCTAGCGGGTGTCTACAATGAGCAGTTCTTC,CASSILAGVYNEQFF
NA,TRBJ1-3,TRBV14,TGTGCCAGCAGCCTGACGGACAAACGTACAACCATATATTTT,CASSLTDKRTTIYF
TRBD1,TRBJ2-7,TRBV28,TGTGCCAGCAGTCGCCCGGGACAGGGTGTGGAGCAGTACTTC,CASSRPGQGVEQYF
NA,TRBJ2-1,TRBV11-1,TGTGCCAGCAGTCGTGGACTAGAGCAGTTCTTC,CASSRGLEQFF
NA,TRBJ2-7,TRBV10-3,TGTGCCACAAGGACAGAAAGCTCCTACGAGCAGTACTTC,CATRTESSYEQYF
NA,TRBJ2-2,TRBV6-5,TGTGCCAGCAGTTATCTTGGAGGGACCGGGGAGCTGTTTTTT,CASSYLGGTGELFF
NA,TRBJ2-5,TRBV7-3,TGTGCCAGCAGCTCGGACTATGGAGAGACCCAGTACTTC,CASSSDYGETQYF
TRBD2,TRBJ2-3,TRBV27,TGTGCCAGCAGTTTGGCTAGCGGGAGTGCTGATACGCAGTATTTT,CASSLASGSADTQYF
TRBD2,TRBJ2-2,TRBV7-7,TGTGCCAGCAGCTCCTTAGCGGGAGGGGAGCTTACCGGGGAGCTGTTTTTT,CASSSLAGGELTGELFF
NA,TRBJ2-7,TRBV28,TGTGCCAGCAGTCCCCTAGCCCCCTACGAGCAGTACTTC,CASSPLAPYEQYF
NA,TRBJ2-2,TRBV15,TGTGCCACCAGTAGAGATCCGCGGCTCCCCGGGGAGCTGTTTTTT,CATSRDPRLPGELFF
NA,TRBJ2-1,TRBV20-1,TGCAGTGCTCCCTCAGGCAATGAGCAGTTCTTC,CSAPSGNEQFF
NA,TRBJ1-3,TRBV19,TGTGCCAGCTGGGGGCCTGGAAACACCATATATTTT,CASWGPGNTIYF
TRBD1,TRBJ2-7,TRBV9,TGTGCCAGCAGCGTAGGAGGGACAGGACTGACCTACGAGCAGTACTTC,CASSVGGTGLTYEQYF
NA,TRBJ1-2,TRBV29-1,TGCAGCGTTGAAAGAGAACCCTATGGCTACACCTTC,CSVEREPYGYTF
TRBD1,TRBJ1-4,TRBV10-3,TGTGCCATCAGGACCGGGACAGGGGCTAATGAAAAACTGTTTTTT,CAIRTGTGANEKLFF
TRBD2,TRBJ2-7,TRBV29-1,TGCAGCGTTGCTGGACTAGCGGGAGCCTACGAGCAGTACTTC,CSVAGLAGAYEQYF
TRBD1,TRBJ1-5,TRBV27,TGTGCCAGCTCCCGAGCAGGGGGCGGCAATCAGCCCCAGCATTTT,CASSRAGGGNQPQHF